Sequencing of this T cell receptor (beta chain) was carried out in a study of identifying expanded T cells in peripheral blood. Study-level findings and limits: Technical replicates showed roughly 1.2 changed clones; roughly two weeks approximately 16; four weeks 19. Approximately 2-week clone count variance significantly increased as total template count grew.

No infections or other immune events were documented during collection. A note on this clone: Its antigen is unknown.

Trimming pared 5 bases from V and 7 bases from J, leaving 14 bases between. The CDR3 runs 13 residues. Germline V gene sequence: CDR1 SGHAT, CDR2 FQNNGV. Data came from immunoSEQ multiplex PCR; TCRdb stores just in-frame clones and leaves some out. The sample comprises about 85,000 clones, approximately 91% of which are singletons, and around 2.8% rests with the top ten. The chain combines TRBV11-2 with TRBJ1-2; D ambiguous. Sequencing used blood. This sequence originates from a person between 18 and 75 years old in good health. CDR3 nucleotides: TGTGCCAGCAGCCGCGACATCGATATTGGCTACACCTTC. Protein sequence: CASSRDIDIGYTF.